This is a list of T cell receptor beta chains from one sample in a study of beta chain features in type 1 diabetes. Sequencing was performed with immunoSEQ multiplex PCR; in TCRdb, only in-frame clones are kept and a portion is missing. The sample records more than 100,000 clones, 25% to 30% being singletons. Source material: central memory CD4+ T cells from blood. These receptors all come from a woman aged 18-29 years with type 1 diabetes. Both conserved end residues are part of each CDR3. D genes are given only for firm matches. Size is omitted from some rows. Given values are once, few, many or a class for expanded clones.

CDR3aa: CASSLTGREDTEAFF; CDR3nt: TGCGCCAGCAGCCTGACAGGGCGGGAGGACACTGAAGCTTTCTTT; v_gene: TRBV4-3; abundance: NA; d_gene: TRBD1; j_gene: TRBJ1-1
CDR3aa: CASSLFFRDRSYNEQFF; CDR3nt: TGTGCCAGCAGTCTCTTTTTCCGGGACAGATCCTACAATGAGCAGTTCTTC; v_gene: TRBV27; abundance: few; d_gene: TRBD1; j_gene: TRBJ2-1
CDR3aa: CASSHRVGPQETQYF; CDR3nt: TGTGCCAGCAGCCACAGGGTCGGGCCCCAAGAGACCCAGTACTTC; v_gene: TRBV6-5; abundance: NA; d_gene: NA; j_gene: TRBJ2-5
CDR3aa: CASSLAGGGYTF; CDR3nt: TGTGCCAGCAGTTTGGCAGGGGGAGGCTACACCTTC; v_gene: TRBV28; abundance: NA; d_gene: TRBD1; j_gene: TRBJ1-2
CDR3aa: CASILSGSYEQFF; CDR3nt: TGTGCCAGCATCCTTAGCGGGAGCTATGAGCAGTTCTTC; v_gene: TRBV21-1; abundance: few; d_gene: NA; j_gene: TRBJ2-1
CDR3aa: CASSSISGRAWGYNEQFF; CDR3nt: TGTGCCAGCAGCTCAATTAGCGGGAGGGCCTGGGGCTACAATGAGCAGTTCTTC; v_gene: TRBV11-2; abundance: few; d_gene: TRBD2; j_gene: TRBJ2-1
CDR3aa: CASSFPRTEAFF; CDR3nt: TGTGCCAGCAGCTTCCCTAGGACTGAAGCTTTCTTT; v_gene: TRBV7-2; abundance: few; d_gene: NA; j_gene: TRBJ1-1
CDR3aa: CASSLGNGGGEKLFF; CDR3nt: TGTGCCAGCAGCTTGGGTAACGGCGGGGGAGAAAAACTGTTTTTT; v_gene: TRBV7-8; abundance: NA; d_gene: NA; j_gene: TRBJ1-4
CDR3aa: CSVGDGPNTGELFF; CDR3nt: TGCAGCGTTGGAGACGGTCCGAACACCGGGGAGTTGTTTTTT; v_gene: TRBV29-1; abundance: NA; d_gene: NA; j_gene: TRBJ2-2
CDR3aa: CASSVTVGLQTDTQYF; CDR3nt: TGTGCCAGCAGCGTAACCGTGGGACTTCAAACAGATACGCAGTATTTT; v_gene: TRBV9; abundance: NA; d_gene: NA; j_gene: TRBJ2-3
CDR3aa: CASSFNRWGLAGVGEQYF; CDR3nt: TGTGCCAGCAGTTTTAATCGTTGGGGACTAGCGGGAGTCGGCGAGCAGTACTTC; v_gene: TRBV28; abundance: few; d_gene: TRBD2; j_gene: TRBJ2-7
CDR3aa: CASAVSNQPQHF; CDR3nt: TGTGCCAGCGCGGTAAGCAATCAGCCCCAGCATTTT; v_gene: TRBV28; abundance: NA; d_gene: NA; j_gene: TRBJ1-5
CDR3aa: CASSPRDSWGEQFF; CDR3nt: TGTGCCAGCAGCCCCCGGGACTCCTGGGGCGAGCAGTTCTTC; v_gene: TRBV7-9; abundance: few; d_gene: NA; j_gene: TRBJ2-1
CDR3aa: CASSLALFSYNEQFF; CDR3nt: TGCGCCAGCAGCTTGGCTCTATTCTCCTACAATGAGCAGTTCTTC; v_gene: TRBV5-1; abundance: few; d_gene: NA; j_gene: TRBJ2-1
CDR3aa: CASSLVGGADTQYF; CDR3nt: TGTGCCAGCAGCTTAGTCGGGGGGGCAGATACGCAGTATTTT; v_gene: TRBV7-9; abundance: NA; d_gene: TRBD2; j_gene: TRBJ2-3
CDR3aa: CASSAGGIGYTF; CDR3nt: TGTGCCAGCAGCGCGGGAGGGATCGGGTACACCTTC; v_gene: TRBV7-2; abundance: NA; d_gene: NA; j_gene: TRBJ1-2
CDR3aa: CASSLGGRAETQYF; CDR3nt: TGTGCCAGCAGCTTAGGCGGCAGGGCGGAGACCCAGTACTTC; v_gene: TRBV11-2; abundance: NA; d_gene: NA; j_gene: TRBJ2-5
CDR3aa: CASSEGLASGMDEQFF; CDR3nt: TGTGCCAGCAGCGAGGGGTTGGCTAGCGGGATGGATGAGCAGTTCTTC; v_gene: TRBV7-2; abundance: few; d_gene: TRBD2; j_gene: TRBJ2-1
CDR3aa: CAVRQGTVETQYF; CDR3nt: TGTGCCGTAAGACAGGGTACGGTTGAGACCCAGTACTTC; v_gene: TRBV2; abundance: NA; d_gene: TRBD1; j_gene: TRBJ2-5
CDR3aa: CASSPGAYSNQPQHF; CDR3nt: TGTGCCAGCAGCCCAGGGGCTTATAGCAATCAGCCCCAGCATTTT; v_gene: TRBV7-2; abundance: NA; d_gene: NA; j_gene: TRBJ1-5
CDR3aa: CASSPSPVSGGTEAFF; CDR3nt: TGTGCCAGCTCACCTTCCCCCGTAAGTGGGGGGACTGAAGCTTTCTTT; v_gene: TRBV18; abundance: NA; d_gene: NA; j_gene: TRBJ1-1
CDR3aa: CASSLDPQVYNEQFF; CDR3nt: TGTGCCAGCAGCTTAGACCCACAGGTTTACAATGAGCAGTTCTTC; v_gene: TRBV11-2; abundance: NA; d_gene: NA; j_gene: TRBJ2-1
CDR3aa: CASRGAQGVGNTIYF; CDR3nt: TGTGCCAGCAGGGGGGCGCAGGGGGTTGGAAACACCATATATTTT; v_gene: TRBV6-6; abundance: NA; d_gene: TRBD1; j_gene: TRBJ1-3
CDR3aa: CASSIGARGTYNEQFF; CDR3nt: TGTGCCAGTAGTATTGGAGCGCGCGGAACTTACAATGAGCAGTTCTTC; v_gene: TRBV19; abundance: few; d_gene: NA; j_gene: TRBJ2-1
CDR3aa: CASREGAQRGDTQYF; CDR3nt: TGTGCCAGCAGGGAAGGGGCTCAGCGAGGGGATACGCAGTATTTT; v_gene: TRBV6-1; abundance: NA; d_gene: NA; j_gene: TRBJ2-3
CDR3aa: CASSPGQGGTYEQYF; CDR3nt: TGTGCCAGCTCACCTGGACAGGGTGGCACCTACGAGCAGTACTTC; v_gene: TRBV18; abundance: NA; d_gene: TRBD1; j_gene: TRBJ2-7
CDR3aa: CASSRQGEEVVNTF; CDR3nt: TGTGCCAGCAGCAGACAGGGGGAAGAGGTTGTGAACACCTTC; v_gene: TRBV9; abundance: NA; d_gene: TRBD1; j_gene: TRBJ1-2
CDR3aa: CASSAGNTRHGAEAFF; CDR3nt: TGTGCCAGCTCCGCCGGGAACACCCGACATGGGGCTGAAGCTTTCTTT; v_gene: TRBV7-9; abundance: once; d_gene: NA; j_gene: TRBJ1-1
CDR3aa: CASSPLHEQYF; CDR3nt: TGTGCCAGCAGCCCCCTCCACGAGCAGTACTTC; v_gene: TRBV7-6; abundance: NA; d_gene: NA; j_gene: TRBJ2-7
CDR3aa: CSAQYNEQFF; CDR3nt: TGCAGCGCCCAATACAATGAGCAGTTCTTC; v_gene: TRBV29-1; abundance: NA; d_gene: NA; j_gene: TRBJ2-1
CDR3aa: CASSRGGLPETQYF; CDR3nt: TGTGCCAGTAGTAGAGGGGGCCTCCCCGAGACCCAGTACTTC; v_gene: TRBV19; abundance: few; d_gene: TRBD1; j_gene: TRBJ2-5
CDR3aa: CASSPWTGKDTEAFF; CDR3nt: TGTGCCAGCAGCCCGTGGACAGGGAAGGACACTGAAGCTTTCTTT; v_gene: TRBV5-4; abundance: NA; d_gene: TRBD1; j_gene: TRBJ1-1
CDR3aa: CASSPSYRAMNTEAFF; CDR3nt: TGCGCCAGCAGCCCGAGTTACAGGGCCATGAACACTGAAGCTTTCTTT; v_gene: TRBV4-3; abundance: NA; d_gene: NA; j_gene: TRBJ1-1
CDR3aa: CASSSWTPQETQYF; CDR3nt: TGTGCCAGTTCTTCCTGGACACCTCAAGAGACCCAGTACTTC; v_gene: TRBV6-1; abundance: NA; d_gene: NA; j_gene: TRBJ2-5
CDR3aa: CATSRAGESTDTQYF; CDR3nt: TGTGCCACCAGCAGAGCAGGGGAGAGCACAGATACGCAGTATTTT; v_gene: TRBV15; abundance: NA; d_gene: NA; j_gene: TRBJ2-3
CDR3aa: CASSELAGFTDTQYF; CDR3nt: TGTGCCAGCAGTGAACTAGCGGGATTTACAGATACGCAGTATTTT; v_gene: TRBV2; abundance: NA; d_gene: TRBD2; j_gene: TRBJ2-3
CDR3aa: CASSDPGTKIYNEQFF; CDR3nt: TGTGCCAGCAGTGATCCCGGGACTAAAATCTACAATGAGCAGTTCTTC; v_gene: TRBV6-1; abundance: few; d_gene: TRBD2; j_gene: TRBJ2-1
CDR3aa: CASSITGIEAFF; CDR3nt: TGTGCCAGCAGTATCACAGGGATTGAAGCTTTCTTT; v_gene: TRBV2; abundance: NA; d_gene: NA; j_gene: TRBJ1-1
CDR3aa: CASSLGTGKGNTIYF; CDR3nt: TGTGCCAGCAGCTTAGGGACAGGGAAAGGAAACACCATATATTTT; v_gene: TRBV7-2; abundance: once; d_gene: TRBD1; j_gene: TRBJ1-3
CDR3aa: CASSSIQGAIAGELFF; CDR3nt: TGTGCCAGTAGTTCAATACAGGGGGCAATCGCCGGGGAGCTGTTTTTT; v_gene: TRBV19; abundance: NA; d_gene: TRBD1; j_gene: TRBJ2-2
CDR3aa: CASSYRRQETQYF; CDR3nt: TGTGCCAGCAGTTATAGGAGGCAAGAGACCCAGTACTTC; v_gene: TRBV6-5; abundance: NA; d_gene: NA; j_gene: TRBJ2-5
CDR3aa: CASSDGQLTDTQYF; CDR3nt: TGTGCCAGCAGCGACGGACAGCTCACAGATACGCAGTATTTT; v_gene: TRBV9; abundance: NA; d_gene: NA; j_gene: TRBJ2-3
CDR3aa: CASRPPGQGFSEQYF; CDR3nt: TGTGCCAGCAGGCCCCCGGGACAGGGGTTCAGCGAGCAGTACTTC; v_gene: TRBV28; abundance: few; d_gene: TRBD1; j_gene: TRBJ2-7
CDR3aa: CASSYNLASSNEQFF; CDR3nt: TGTGCCAGCAGTTATAACCTAGCGTCCTCCAATGAGCAGTTCTTC; v_gene: TRBV6-5; abundance: NA; d_gene: NA; j_gene: TRBJ2-1
CDR3aa: CASSERSTLSYGYTF; CDR3nt: TGTGCCAGCAGTGAAAGGTCGACTCTTAGCTATGGCTACACCTTC; v_gene: TRBV6-1; abundance: few; d_gene: NA; j_gene: TRBJ1-2
CDR3aa: CASSLWLAGVDTDTQYF; CDR3nt: TGTGCCAGCAGCTTGTGGTTAGCGGGGGTTGACACAGATACGCAGTATTTT; v_gene: TRBV5-4; abundance: NA; d_gene: TRBD2; j_gene: TRBJ2-3
CDR3aa: CATSSPPGLAGGRGYNEQFF; CDR3nt: TGTGCCACCAGCAGCCCCCCGGGACTAGCGGGAGGGCGGGGTTACAATGAGCAGTTCTTC; v_gene: TRBV15; abundance: NA; d_gene: TRBD2; j_gene: TRBJ2-1
CDR3aa: CASSSLTGRGPEAFF; CDR3nt: TGTGCCAGCAGCTCCCTAACAGGGAGAGGCCCTGAAGCTTTCTTT; v_gene: TRBV11-2; abundance: few; d_gene: NA; j_gene: TRBJ1-1
CDR3aa: CASSLGSAGGETQYF; CDR3nt: TGTGCCAGCAGCTTAGGTTCGGCAGGGGGAGAGACCCAGTACTTC; v_gene: TRBV11-3; abundance: once; d_gene: TRBD1; j_gene: TRBJ2-5
CDR3aa: CASSVQSGKETQYF; CDR3nt: TGTGCCAGCAGCGTTCAAAGCGGGAAGGAGACCCAGTACTTC; v_gene: TRBV9; abundance: few; d_gene: TRBD2; j_gene: TRBJ2-5
CDR3aa: CASSPQEDYGYTF; CDR3nt: TGTGCCAGCAGCCCCCAGGAAGACTATGGCTACACCTTC; v_gene: TRBV7-8; abundance: NA; d_gene: NA; j_gene: TRBJ1-2
CDR3aa: CASSLAKVTGANSNQPQHF; CDR3nt: TGTGCCAGCAGCTTAGCGAAAGTGACAGGGGCAAATAGCAATCAGCCCCAGCATTTT; v_gene: TRBV7-8; abundance: few; d_gene: TRBD1; j_gene: TRBJ1-5